This T cell receptor (beta chain) appears in the sequencing data of a study of neurological immune-mediated disorders. Time point meaning: technical triplicate 1. CD4+ or CD8+ T cells at a count of about 1 million served as input for the sorted libraries. This clonotype was picked up many times. TCRdb passed the 5' RACE reads through MiXCR, listing each CDR3 protein once. The sample yields more than 20,000 distinct CDR3 sequences, over 10% seen once. This CDR3 has 15 residues. Deletions cut 10 bases from V and 2 bases from J, with 20 bases between. The source is a female donor with HTLV-1-associated myelopathy (HAM/TSP). The gene calls are TRBV12-3 or TRBV12-4 and TRBJ2-5; D unresolved. Sample: CD4+ T cells from blood. The CDR3 region is CATSEFGPVQETQYF. The CDR3 coding sequence is TGTGCCACGTCGGAGTTCGGGCCAGTACAAGAGACCCAGTACTTC.